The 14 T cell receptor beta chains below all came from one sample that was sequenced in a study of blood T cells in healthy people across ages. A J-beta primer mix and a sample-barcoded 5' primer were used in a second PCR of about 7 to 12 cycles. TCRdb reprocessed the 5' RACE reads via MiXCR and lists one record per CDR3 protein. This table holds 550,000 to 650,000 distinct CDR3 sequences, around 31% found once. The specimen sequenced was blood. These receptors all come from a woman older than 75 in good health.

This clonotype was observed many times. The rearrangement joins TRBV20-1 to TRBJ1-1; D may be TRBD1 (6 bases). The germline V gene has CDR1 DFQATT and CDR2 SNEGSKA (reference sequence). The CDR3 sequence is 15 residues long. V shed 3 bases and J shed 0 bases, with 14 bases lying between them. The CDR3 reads CSARGGGRMNTEAFF. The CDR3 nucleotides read TGCAGTGCTAGGGGGGGGGGCCGTATGAACACTGAAGCTTTCTTT.

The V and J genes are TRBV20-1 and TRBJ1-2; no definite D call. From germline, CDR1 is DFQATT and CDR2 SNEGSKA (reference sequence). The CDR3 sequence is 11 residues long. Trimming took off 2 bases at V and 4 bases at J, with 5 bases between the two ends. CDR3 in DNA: TGCAGTGCTAGAACTGGCTATGGCTACACCTTC. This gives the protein CSARTGYGYTF.

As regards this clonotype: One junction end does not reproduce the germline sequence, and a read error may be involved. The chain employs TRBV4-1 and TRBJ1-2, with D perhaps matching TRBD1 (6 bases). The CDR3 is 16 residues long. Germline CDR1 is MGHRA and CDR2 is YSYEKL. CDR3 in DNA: TGCGCCAGCAGCCACGTGCAGGGGTCAACTAACTATAGCTACACCTTC. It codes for CASSHVQGSTNYSYTF.

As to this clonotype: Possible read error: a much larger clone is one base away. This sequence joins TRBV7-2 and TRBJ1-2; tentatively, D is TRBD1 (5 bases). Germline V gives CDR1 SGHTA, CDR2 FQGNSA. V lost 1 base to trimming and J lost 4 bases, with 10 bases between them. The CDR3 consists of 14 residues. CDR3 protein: CASSLVEGSYGYTF. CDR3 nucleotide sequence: TGTGCCAGCAGCTTAGTTGAGGGGAGCTATGGCTACACCTTC. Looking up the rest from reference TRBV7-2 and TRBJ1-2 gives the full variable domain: GAGVSQSPSNKVTEKGKDVELRCDPISGHTALYWYRQSLGQGLEFLIYFQGNSAPDKSGLPSDRFSAERTGGSVSTLTIQRTQQEDSAVYLCASSLVEGSYGYTFGSGTRLTVV.

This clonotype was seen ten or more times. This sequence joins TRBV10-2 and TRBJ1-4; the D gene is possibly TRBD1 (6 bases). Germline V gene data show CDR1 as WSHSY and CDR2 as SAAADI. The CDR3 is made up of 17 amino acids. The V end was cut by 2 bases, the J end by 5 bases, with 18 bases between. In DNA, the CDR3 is TGCGCCAGCAGTGAGCCGGGGGGCTGGTCCCCAAATGAAAAACTGTTTTTT. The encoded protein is CASSEPGGWSPNEKLFF.

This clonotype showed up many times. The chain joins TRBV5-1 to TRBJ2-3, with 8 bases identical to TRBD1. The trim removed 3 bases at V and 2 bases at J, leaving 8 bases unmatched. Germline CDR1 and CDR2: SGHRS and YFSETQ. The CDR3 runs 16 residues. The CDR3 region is CASSWKTGDLTDTQYF. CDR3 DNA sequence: TGCGCCAGCAGCTGGAAGACAGGGGACCTCACAGATACGCAGTATTTT.

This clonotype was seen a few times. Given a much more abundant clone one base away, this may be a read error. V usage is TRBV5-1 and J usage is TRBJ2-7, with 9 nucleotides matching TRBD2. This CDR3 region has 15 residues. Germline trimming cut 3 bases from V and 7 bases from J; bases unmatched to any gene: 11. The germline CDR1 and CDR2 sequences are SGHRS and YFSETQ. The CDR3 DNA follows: TGCGCCAGCAGCTCCGGCGGGGGGGAATACAATGAGCAGTACTTC. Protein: CASSSGGGEYNEQYF.

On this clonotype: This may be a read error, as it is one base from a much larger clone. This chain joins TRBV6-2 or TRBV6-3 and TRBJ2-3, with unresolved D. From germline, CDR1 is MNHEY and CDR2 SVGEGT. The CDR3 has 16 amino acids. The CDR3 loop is CASGYFPVWVGDTQYF. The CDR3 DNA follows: TGTGCCAGCGGTTATTTCCCCGTGTGGGTTGGAGATACGCAGTATTTT.

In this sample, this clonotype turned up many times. CDR3 in DNA: TGTGCCAGCAGCGCCGGGACAGGGGTAGTTGAGACCCAGTACTTC. Amino acids: CASSAGTGVVETQYF. V usage is TRBV14 and J usage is TRBJ2-5; 10 nucleotides line up with TRBD1. This CDR3 has 15 residues. V lost 5 bases, J lost 5 bases, and 8 bases stayed unmatched. In germline, CDR1 is SGHDN, CDR2 FVKESK.

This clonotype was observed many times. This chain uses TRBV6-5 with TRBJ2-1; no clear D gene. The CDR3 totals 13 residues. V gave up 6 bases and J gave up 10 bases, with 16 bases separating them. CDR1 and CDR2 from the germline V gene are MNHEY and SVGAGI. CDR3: CASSQTRIREQFF. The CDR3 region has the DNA TGTGCCAGCAGCCAGACCCGGATCAGGGAGCAGTTCTTC.

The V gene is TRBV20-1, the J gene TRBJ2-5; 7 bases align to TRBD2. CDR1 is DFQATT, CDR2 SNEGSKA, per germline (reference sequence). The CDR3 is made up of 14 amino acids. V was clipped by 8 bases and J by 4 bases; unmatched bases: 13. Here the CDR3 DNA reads TGCAGTCCCACCCAGCGGGGAATATCAGAGACCCAGTACTTC. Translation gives CSPTQRGISETQYF.

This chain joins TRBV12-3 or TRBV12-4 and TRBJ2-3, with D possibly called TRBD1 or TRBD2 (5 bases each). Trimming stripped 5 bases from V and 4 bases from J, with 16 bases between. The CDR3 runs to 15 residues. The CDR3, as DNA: TGTGCCAGCAGTCGACCCGGGGCGAGCGCAGATACGCAGTATTTT. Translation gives CASSRPGASADTQYF.

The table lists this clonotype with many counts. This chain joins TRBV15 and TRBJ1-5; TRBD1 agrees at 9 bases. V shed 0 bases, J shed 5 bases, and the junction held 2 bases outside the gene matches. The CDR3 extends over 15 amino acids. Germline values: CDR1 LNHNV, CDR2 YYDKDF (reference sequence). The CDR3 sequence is CATSRDRDRDQPQHF. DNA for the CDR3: TGTGCCACCAGCAGAGACCGGGACAGGGATCAGCCCCAGCATTTT.

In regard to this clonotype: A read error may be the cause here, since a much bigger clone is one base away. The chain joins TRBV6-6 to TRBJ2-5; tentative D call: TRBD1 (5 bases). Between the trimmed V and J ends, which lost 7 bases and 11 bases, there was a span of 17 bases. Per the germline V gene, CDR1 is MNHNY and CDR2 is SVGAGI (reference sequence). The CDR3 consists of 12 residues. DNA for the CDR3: TGTGCCAGCACTAAATGGGGCGATGAGCAGTACTTC. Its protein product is CASTKWGDEQYF.